Given below is one TCR beta chain in context. The germline V gene encodes CDR1 KGHSH and CDR2 LQKENI. The V and J ends lost 1 base and 1 base, in that order; junction bases with no gene match: 6. There are 16 residues in the CDR3. The source of the sample is a study of blood T cell repertoires in COVID-19. As originally analysed: Estimation of nucleated cell counts relied on the amplification of reference gene primers. This table comes from immunoSEQ multiplex PCR, and its TCRdb copy is limited to in-frame clones, with some not included. V and J calls and clone size are copied from that table; D and trimming were computed from the DNA. The sample holds around 260,000 clones, less than 90% seen once.

Sequences were obtained from peripheral blood. The TCR comes from a man between 60 and 75 years old with acute or convalescent COVID-19. This chain uses TRBV18 with TRBJ1-1, with TRBD1 matching over 7 bases. The CDR3 loop reads CASSPQVAGGNTEAFF. DNA of the CDR3: TGTGCCAGCTCACCACAGGTTGCAGGGGGGAACACTGAAGCTTTCTTT.